This entry lists 20 T cell receptor beta chains sequenced from one sample in a study of a mutant IDH1 vaccine in newly diagnosed glioma. Using immunoSEQ multiplex PCR, the repertoire was profiled, and TCRdb retains in-frame clones only, with some absent. This sample carries over 65,000 clones, roughly 84% of them seen once, and the ten largest clones take roughly 12%. Time point denoted: week 35, safety follow-up. Vaccination used 300 ug of mutant IDH1 20-mer peptide per dose, with topical imiquimod. Antigen specificity for these receptors is unknown. Sequenced material: PBMCs, taken from a glioma patient whose treatment included an IDH1 peptide vaccine. The receptors were gathered from a young man with glioma.

The V and J genes are TRBV7-2 and TRBJ1-2; TRBD1 might be the D (5 bases). Germline V gene data show CDR1 as SGHTA and CDR2 as FQGNSA. This CDR3 region has 13 residues. V was pared by 5 bases and J by 10 bases, with 17 bases between. The CDR3 protein is CASSPRYDSLYTF. The CDR3 nucleotides are TGTGCCAGCAGCCCCCGATACGACAGCCTCTACACCTTC.

The CDR3 loop reads CASSQGQGQGSHSGNTIYF. Written as DNA, the CDR3 is TGCGCCAGCAGCCAAGGACAGGGACAGGGGTCCCACTCTGGAAACACCATATATTTT. J is TRBJ1-3 and V is TRBV4-1; 10 nucleotides line up with TRBD1. The CDR3 extends over 19 amino acids. Losses at the gene ends were 1 base for V and 0 bases for J; bases not matched to a gene: 9. CDR1 and CDR2 (germline): MGHRA, YSYEKL.

The CDR3 nucleotides read TGTGCCAGCAGCCCCCGCCAGGGGAAAGGGGGATCGAGCTCTGGAAACACCATATATTTT. Translation: CASSPRQGKGGSSSGNTIYF. This chain uses TRBV9 with TRBJ1-3; a weak D match, TRBD1 (6 bases). This CDR3 has 20 residues. From germline, CDR1 is SGDLS and CDR2 YYNGEE. The V end lost 4 bases, the J end lost 0 bases, and 26 bases lay between the germline ends.

V gene TRBV19 combines with J gene TRBJ1-5; D is unclear. Trimming cost V 4 bases and J 2 bases, with 12 bases left between them. The germline gives CDR1 LNHDA, CDR2 SQIVND (reference sequence). The CDR3 is 15 amino acids. The CDR3 region is CASSTWARGNQPQHF. Here the CDR3 DNA reads TGTGCCAGTAGTACCTGGGCTAGGGGCAATCAGCCCCAGCATTTT.

The V and J genes are TRBV7-8 and TRBJ2-1; D remains unclear. The V end lost 5 bases, the J end lost 12 bases, and 23 bases lay between the germline ends. This CDR3 comprises 15 residues. Germline CDR1 and CDR2: SGHVS and FQNEAQ. CDR3 bases: TGTGCCAGCAGCCCCAAAGGAGAAGCGCGGTTCGGGCAGTTCTTC. Translating gives CASSPKGEARFGQFF.

The chain has TRBV7-9 and TRBJ1-1; D is ambiguous. This CDR3 has 12 amino acids. With 3 bases removed from V and 1 base from J, the gap between germline ends came to 3 bases. Per the germline V gene, CDR1 is SEHNR and CDR2 is FQNEAQ (reference sequence). CDR3 protein: CASSFRNTEAFF. DNA for the CDR3: TGTGCCAGCAGCTTCAGGAACACTGAAGCTTTCTTT.

The gene calls are TRBV7-8 and TRBJ1-6, with D hard to call. Germline V CDR1 and CDR2: SGHVS, FQNEAQ. CDR3 size: 13 residues. Between the trimmed V and J ends, which lost 5 bases and 7 bases, there was a span of 9 bases. Here the CDR3 DNA reads TGTGCCAGCAGCCATGGAAAAAATTCACCCCTCCACTTT. Translating it yields CASSHGKNSPLHF.

The chain employs TRBV12-5 and TRBJ1-5, with D unclear. The CDR3 is made up of 11 amino acids. Germline values: CDR1 LGHNT, CDR2 FRNRAP. Trimming cost V 5 bases and J 8 bases, with 7 bases left between them. CDR3 in amino acids: CASGPEEPQHF. The CDR3 nucleotides are TGTGCTAGTGGTCCCGAGGAGCCCCAGCATTTT.

The chain carries TRBV6-5 and TRBJ1-5; D remains ambiguous. Germline V gene sequence: CDR1 MNHEY, CDR2 SVGAGI. V was pared by 3 bases and J by 8 bases, with 11 bases between. The CDR3 runs 13 residues. CDR3 region: CASSYGLMEPQHF. DNA of the CDR3: TGTGCCAGCAGTTATGGGCTTATGGAGCCCCAGCATTTT.

This chain uses TRBV4-3 with TRBJ2-7, with no clear D. Trimming shortened V by 4 bases and J by 2 bases, and 9 bases separated the two germline ends. The germline V gene encodes CDR1 LGHNA and CDR2 YSLEER. The CDR3 length is 13 residues. The CDR3 DNA reads TGCGCCAGCAGCCTCCGCCACACCTACGAGCAGTACTTC. Its translation: CASSLRHTYEQYF.

The CDR3 DNA sequence: TGTGCCAGCAGCAAAGAGGACGGATTTTGGGGCTACACCTTC. Its protein is CASSKEDGFWGYTF. This chain connects TRBV21-1 to TRBJ1-2. TRBV21-1 is deemed a pseudogene. This CDR3 spans 14 amino acids.

This chain joins TRBV18 and TRBJ2-1; the match to TRBD1 covers 10 bases. The CDR3 has 16 residues. The V gene end was trimmed by 4 bases and the J gene end by 3 bases; junction bases not matched to a gene: 6. Germline CDR1 is KGHSH and CDR2 is LQKENI. CDR3 amino acids: CASSQRTGGIYNEQFF. DNA of the CDR3: TGTGCCAGCTCACAAAGGACAGGGGGTATCTACAATGAGCAGTTCTTC.

The chain joins TRBV18 to TRBJ2-1, with TRBD2 as a possible D gene (5 bases). V was shortened by 10 bases and J by 7 bases, with 17 bases between the two germline ends. The CDR3 is 13 amino acids. The germline gives CDR1 KGHSH, CDR2 LQKENI. The CDR3 DNA is TGTGCCACCGCCCTAACGCCGGGGAATGAGCAGTTCTTC. This gives the protein CATALTPGNEQFF.

V is TRBV6-6 and J is TRBJ1-1; D perhaps matches TRBD1 (5 bases). CDR3 length: 11 amino acids. V was shortened by 6 bases and J by 10 bases, with 12 bases between the two germline ends. Germline V lookup: CDR1 MNHNY, CDR2 SVGAGI (reference sequence). CDR3 bases: TGTGCCAGCAGACAGGCTCGGGGAGCTTTCTTT. Protein: CASRQARGAFF.

The genes are TRBV7-3 and TRBJ2-5, with 7 bases lining up with TRBD2. V dropped 5 bases and J dropped 5; count of bases not matched to a gene: 5. Germline V gene lookup returns CDR1 SGHTA and CDR2 FQGTGA. The CDR3 runs to 13 residues. CDR3 protein: CASSLWGGETQYF. The DNA for the CDR3 is TGTGCCAGCAGCCTCTGGGGAGGGGAGACCCAGTACTTC.

The J gene is TRBJ2-1, the V gene TRBV4-3, with 7 nucleotides matching TRBD2. Germline assignment: CDR1 LGHNA and CDR2 YSLEER. V dropped 2 bases and J dropped 4; count of bases not matched to a gene: 8. CDR3 length: 16 amino acids. CDR3 amino acids: CASSQSRGERYNEQFF. In DNA, the CDR3 is TGCGCCAGCAGCCAATCCCGGGGGGAGAGGTACAATGAGCAGTTCTTC.

The chain carries TRBV2 and TRBJ2-3; D unresolved. The CDR3 is made up of 13 amino acids. The V and J ends lost 6 bases and 2 bases respectively, with 9 bases between them. The germline V gene encodes CDR1 SNHLY and CDR2 FYNNEI. The CDR3 reads CASRGYFTDTQYF. CDR3 DNA sequence: TGTGCCAGCAGGGGTTATTTCACAGATACGCAGTATTTT. The whole variable domain, remainder taken from reference TRBV2 and TRBJ2-3, is EPEVTQTPSHQVTQMGQEVILRCVPISNHLYFYWYRQILGQKVEFLVSFYNNEISEKSEIFDDQFSVERPDGSNFTLKIRSTKLEDSAMYFCASRGYFTDTQYFGPGTRLTVL.

This rearrangement joins TRBV27 to TRBJ1-2; 8 nucleotides match TRBD1. CDR3 length equals 15 residues. V lost 2 bases and J lost 5; bases outside the gene matches: 7. The germline V gene encodes CDR1 MNHEY and CDR2 SMNVEV (reference sequence). CDR3 amino acids: CASSLDRGFRYGYTF. The CDR3 nucleotides read TGTGCCAGCAGTTTAGACAGGGGATTTAGGTATGGCTACACCTTC.

This clone was counted a single time. This chain joins TRBV7-2 and TRBJ2-5, with 9 bases aligning to TRBD2. The length of the CDR3 is 16 residues. Germline V CDR1 and CDR2: SGHTA, FQGNSA. The V and J ends lost 3 bases and 8 bases, in that order; junction bases with no gene match: 13. CDR3 in DNA: TGTGCCAGCAGCTTCGGGGGGGCGACTAGCGGCAATACCCAGTACTTC. This translates into CASSFGGATSGNTQYF. The entire variable domain, with the rest obtained from reference TRBV7-2 and TRBJ2-5, is as follows: GAGVSQSPSNKVTEKGKDVELRCDPISGHTALYWYRQSLGQGLEFLIYFQGNSAPDKSGLPSDRFSAERTGGSVSTLTIQRTQQEDSAVYLCASSFGGATSGNTQYFGPGTRLLVL.

There are a few counts of this clone. This chain uses TRBV7-2 with TRBJ1-1; D is unclear. Trimming shortened V by 0 bases and J by 3 bases, and 8 bases separated the two germline ends. The CDR3 extends over 14 amino acids. Germline CDR1 reads SGHTA; CDR2 reads FQGNSA. The CDR3 loop is CASSLARHDTEAFF. The CDR3, as DNA: TGTGCCAGCAGCTTAGCGAGGCACGACACTGAAGCTTTCTTT. The full variable domain, in which reference TRBV7-2 and TRBJ1-1 provide the parts outside the CDR3, is GAGVSQSPSNKVTEKGKDVELRCDPISGHTALYWYRQSLGQGLEFLIYFQGNSAPDKSGLPSDRFSAERTGGSVSTLTIQRTQQEDSAVYLCASSLARHDTEAFFGQGTRLTVV.